This T cell receptor beta chain was found in a study of shared clonotypes between healthy human individuals. Study overall: Donors had three CD4 naive, three CD4 memory, two CD8 naive and one CD8 memory plate apiece.

Genomic DNA of each subset was evenly split across several immunoSEQ plates. Some clones are missing from TCRdb's copy, which holds only in-frame ones; the method was immunoSEQ multiplex PCR. Of approximately 2,300,000 clones in the sample, around 92% were seen once. Findings of the study overall: It was the non-shared clonotypes that had lower generation probabilities than clonotypes shared by all four donors. Sampling used blood alone; tissue repertoires probably differ.

Remarks on this clone: Its matching antigen is unknown.

Per germline, CDR1 MNHEY and CDR2 SVGAGI. Trimming cost V 0 bases and J 4 bases, with 6 bases left between them. There are 13 residues in the CDR3. The chain joins TRBV6-5 to TRBJ1-2; no definite D call. Sequenced sample: naive CD4+ T cells from PBMCs. Subset in this sample: CD45RA+ positively selected. The sequence was collected from a man aged 18 to 30 in good health. Some clones in this sample may be carry-over from other donors' samples. For the CDR3, the DNA is TGTGCCAGCAGTTACTCGATTCGCTATGGCTACACCTTC. Translation: CASSYSIRYGYTF.